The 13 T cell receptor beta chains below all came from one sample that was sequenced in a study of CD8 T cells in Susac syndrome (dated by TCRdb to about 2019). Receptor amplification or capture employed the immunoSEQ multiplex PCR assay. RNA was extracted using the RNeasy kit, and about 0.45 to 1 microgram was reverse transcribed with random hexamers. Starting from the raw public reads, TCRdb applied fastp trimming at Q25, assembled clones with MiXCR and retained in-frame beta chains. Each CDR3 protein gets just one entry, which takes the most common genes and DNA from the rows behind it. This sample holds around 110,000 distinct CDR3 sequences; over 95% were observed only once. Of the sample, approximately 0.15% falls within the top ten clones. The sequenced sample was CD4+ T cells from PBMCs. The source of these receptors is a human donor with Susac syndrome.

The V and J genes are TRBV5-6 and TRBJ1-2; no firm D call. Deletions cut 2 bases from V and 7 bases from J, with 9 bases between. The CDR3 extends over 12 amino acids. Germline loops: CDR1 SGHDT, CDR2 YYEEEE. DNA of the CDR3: TGTGCCAGCAGCTTATCCAGCTTTGGCTACACCTTC. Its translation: CASSLSSFGYTF. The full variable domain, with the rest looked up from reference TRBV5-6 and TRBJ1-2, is DAGVTQSPTHLIKTRGQQVTLRCSPKSGHDTVSWYQQALGQGPQFIFQYYEEEERQRGNFPDRFSGHQFPNYSSELNVNALLLGDSALYLCASSLSSFGYTFGSGTRLTVV.

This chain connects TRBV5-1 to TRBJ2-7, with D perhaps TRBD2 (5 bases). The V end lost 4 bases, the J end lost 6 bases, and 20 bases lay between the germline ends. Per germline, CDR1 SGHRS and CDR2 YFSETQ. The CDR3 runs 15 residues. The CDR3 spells CASSPDSGLRGEQYF. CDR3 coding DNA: TGCGCCAGCAGCCCGGATTCAGGACTCCGTGGCGAGCAGTACTTC.

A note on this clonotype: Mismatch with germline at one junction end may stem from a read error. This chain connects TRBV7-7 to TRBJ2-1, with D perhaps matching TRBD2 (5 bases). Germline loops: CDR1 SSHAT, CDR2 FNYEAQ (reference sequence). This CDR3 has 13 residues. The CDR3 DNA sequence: TGTGCTAGCAGCTTAATGGGCGAGGGTGAGCAGTTCTTC. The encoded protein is CASSLMGEGEQFF.

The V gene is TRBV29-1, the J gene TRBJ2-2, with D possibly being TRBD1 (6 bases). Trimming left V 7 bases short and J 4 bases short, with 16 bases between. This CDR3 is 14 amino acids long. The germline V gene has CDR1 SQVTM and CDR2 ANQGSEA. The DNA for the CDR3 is TGCAGCGCTGATTCCAGGGGACCCACCGGGGAGCTGTTTTTT. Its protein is CSADSRGPTGELFF.

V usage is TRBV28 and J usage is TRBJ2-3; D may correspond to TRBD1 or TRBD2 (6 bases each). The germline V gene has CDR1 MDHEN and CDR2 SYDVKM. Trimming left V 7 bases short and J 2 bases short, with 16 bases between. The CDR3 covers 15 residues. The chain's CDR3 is CASTLGGTVTDTQYF. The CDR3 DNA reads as TGTGCCAGCACCCTAGGGGGGACGGTCACAGATACGCAGTATTTT.

For the CDR3, the DNA is TGCAGTGCTAATAACGACTTCAACTACAATGAGCAGTTCTTC. It translates to CSANNDFNYNEQFF. The chain is built from TRBV20-1 and TRBJ2-1; D is ambiguous. Trimming cost V 4 bases and J 3 bases, with 13 bases left between them. This CDR3 comprises 14 residues. Germline values: CDR1 DFQATT, CDR2 SNEGSKA (reference sequence).

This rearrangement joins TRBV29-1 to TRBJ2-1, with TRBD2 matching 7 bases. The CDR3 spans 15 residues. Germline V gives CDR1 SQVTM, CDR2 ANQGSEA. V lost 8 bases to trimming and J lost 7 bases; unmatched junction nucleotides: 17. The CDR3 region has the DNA TGCAGCACCCTGGGGAGGGCACCCTGGGAGAATGAGCAGTTCTTC. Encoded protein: CSTLGRAPWENEQFF.

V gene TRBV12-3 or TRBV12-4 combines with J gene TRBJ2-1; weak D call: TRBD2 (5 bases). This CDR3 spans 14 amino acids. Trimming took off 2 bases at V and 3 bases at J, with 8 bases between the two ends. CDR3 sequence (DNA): TGTGCCAGCAGTTTAATAGCGAGCTACAATGAGCAGTTCTTC. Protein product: CASSLIASYNEQFF.

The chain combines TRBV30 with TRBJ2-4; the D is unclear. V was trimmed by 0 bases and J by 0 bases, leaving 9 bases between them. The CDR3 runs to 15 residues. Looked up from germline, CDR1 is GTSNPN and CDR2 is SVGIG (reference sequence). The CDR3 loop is CAWSVHTVAKNIQYF. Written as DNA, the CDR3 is TGTGCCTGGAGTGTCCATACCGTAGCCAAAAACATTCAGTACTTC.

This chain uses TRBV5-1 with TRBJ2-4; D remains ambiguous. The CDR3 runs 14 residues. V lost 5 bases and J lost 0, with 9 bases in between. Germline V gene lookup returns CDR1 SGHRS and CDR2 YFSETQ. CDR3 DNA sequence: TGCGCCAGCAGAGAAATGCCAGCCAAAAACATTCAGTACTTC. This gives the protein CASREMPAKNIQYF.

The CDR3 nucleotides read TGCAGGGCAGGGGAGGGCCTCTACTACGAGCAGTACTTC. It encodes CRAGEGLYYEQYF. V is TRBV20-1 and J is TRBJ2-7, with D tentatively TRBD2 (7 bases). The CDR3 has 13 amino acids. CDR1 and CDR2 (germline): DFQATT, SNEGSKA (reference sequence).

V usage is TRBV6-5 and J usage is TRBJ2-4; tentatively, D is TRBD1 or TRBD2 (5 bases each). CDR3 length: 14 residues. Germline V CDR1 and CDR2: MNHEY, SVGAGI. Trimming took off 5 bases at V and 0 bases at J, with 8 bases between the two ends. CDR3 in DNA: TGTGCCAGCAGTATGGGGGTAGCCAAAAACATTCAGTACTTC. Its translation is CASSMGVAKNIQYF.

As DNA, the CDR3 is TGCAGCGTTGAAGGTGCTCCCGGAGGGGGCACTGAAGCTTTCTTT. This translates into CSVEGAPGGGTEAFF. This chain links TRBV29-1 with TRBJ1-1; D might be TRBD1 (6 bases). This CDR3 is built from 15 residues. In germline, CDR1 is SQVTM, CDR2 ANQGSEA. V was trimmed by 1 base and J by 4 bases, leaving 16 bases between them.